The count of the clone carrying this T cell receptor (beta chain) is one. Its antigen is not known. This sample is drawn from a study of T cell repertoires in cytomegalovirus infection. Per the germline V gene, CDR1 is MGHRA and CDR2 is YSYEKL. The CDR3 covers 19 residues. Unmatched junction bases numbered 18, after V lost 0 bases and J lost 6 bases. Using its own MiXCR run on the reads, TCRdb lists one record per CDR3 protein. This repertoire shows around 800,000 distinct CDR3 sequences, 30% to 35% found once; its top ten account for around 12%. The V call is TRBV4-1, the J call TRBJ2-3; 7 nucleotides line up with TRBD2. The starting material was cultured CD8+ T cells from PBMCs, obtained from culture after CMV antigen stimulation. The TCR comes from a human donor in good health (CMV status not recorded). Some clones in this sample may be carry-over from other donors' samples. The CDR3 sequence: CASSQDPPFGAGDIDTQYF. As DNA, the CDR3 is TGCGCCAGCAGCCAAGATCCCCCTTTCGGGGCGGGGGATATCGATACGCAGTATTTT.